The subject of this entry is one T cell receptor (beta chain). Its antigen remains unidentified. The data stem from a study of T cell responses to AZD1222 COVID-19 vaccine. The study, taken as a whole, reports: Repertoire sampling was restricted to post-peak T cell response timepoints.

Profiling relied on immunoSEQ multiplex PCR, and the TCRdb table lists in-frame clones only, not all of them. The sample contains 85,000 to 90,000 clones, almost 90% of which appear only once. Material: peripheral blood, obtained on day 0 of MenACWY control vaccination. This sequence was found in an adult in good health.

CDR3 nucleotide sequence: TGTGCTAGTGGTTCGCCCCCGGGACGCGACCTTGATACGCAGTATTTT. Its translation is CASGSPPGRDLDTQYF. V and J are TRBV12-5 and TRBJ2-3; D is tentatively TRBD1 or TRBD2 (5 bases each). Germline V CDR1 and CDR2: LGHNT, FRNRAP. Trimming shortened V by 4 bases and J by 6 bases, and 20 bases separated the two germline ends. The CDR3 is 16 residues long.